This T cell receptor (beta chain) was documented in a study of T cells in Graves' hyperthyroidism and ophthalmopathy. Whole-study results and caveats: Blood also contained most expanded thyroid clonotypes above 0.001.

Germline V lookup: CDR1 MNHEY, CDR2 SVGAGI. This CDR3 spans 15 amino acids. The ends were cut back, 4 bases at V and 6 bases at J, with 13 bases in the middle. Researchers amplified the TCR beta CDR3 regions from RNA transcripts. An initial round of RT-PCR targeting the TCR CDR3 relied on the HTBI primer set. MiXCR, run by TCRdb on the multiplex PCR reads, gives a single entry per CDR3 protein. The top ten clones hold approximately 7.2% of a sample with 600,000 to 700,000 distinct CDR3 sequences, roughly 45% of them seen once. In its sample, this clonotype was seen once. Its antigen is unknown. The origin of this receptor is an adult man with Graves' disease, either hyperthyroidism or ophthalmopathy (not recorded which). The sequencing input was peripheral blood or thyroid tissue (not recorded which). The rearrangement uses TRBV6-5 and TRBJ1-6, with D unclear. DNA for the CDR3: TGTGCCAGCAGTTCCAGCAGAAGCATTAATTCACCCCTCCACTTT. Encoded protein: CASSSSRSINSPLHF.